The 13 T cell receptor beta chains below come from one sample, sequenced in a study of beta chain features in type 1 diabetes. The whole isolated RNA underwent reverse transcription, so sequencing captured expressed TCRB transcripts. The data were produced by immunoSEQ multiplex PCR, yet TCRdb's version contains in-frame clones alone and is incomplete. Of around 400,000 clones listed, over 12% are singletons. Material: naive CD4+ T cells from blood. These receptors all stem from a woman under 30 in good health.

This chain uses TRBV5-1 with TRBJ2-1, with TRBD2 identical over 9 bases. Germline V gene sequence: CDR1 SGHRS, CDR2 YFSETQ. The trim removed 4 bases at V and 5 bases at J, leaving 13 bases unmatched. The length of the CDR3 is 17 residues. CDR3 region: CASSARTGTSNNNEQFF. CDR3 sequence (DNA): TGCGCCAGCAGCGCCCGAACCGGGACTAGCAACAACAATGAGCAGTTCTTC. The full variable domain, rest sourced from reference TRBV5-1 and TRBJ2-1, is KAGVTQTPRYLIKTRGQQVTLSCSPISGHRSVSWYQQTPGQGLQFLFEYFSETQRNKGNFPGRFSGRQFSNSRSEMNVSTLELGDSALYLCASSARTGTSNNNEQFFGPGTRLTVL.

A few counts support this clone. This sequence joins TRBV30 and TRBJ2-6; D gene uncertain. V lost 2 bases to trimming and J lost 2 bases, with 7 bases between them. The CDR3 sequence is 14 residues long. The germline V gene has CDR1 GTSNPN and CDR2 SVGIG (reference sequence). The CDR3 loop reads CAWSKLPGANVLTF. DNA of the CDR3: TGTGCCTGGAGTAAACTCCCTGGGGCCAACGTCCTGACTTTC.

About this clone: The same CDR3 also results from other DNA sequences found in this sample. CDR3 DNA: TGTGCCAGCAGGCCCGGACAGGGGAGGGAGACCCAGTACTTC. Its protein is CASRPGQGRETQYF. The chain links TRBV7-9 to TRBJ2-5; 9 nucleotides agree with TRBD1. The length of the CDR3 is 14 residues. With V trimmed by 6 bases and J by 5 bases, 7 bases remained unmatched. Germline CDR1 reads SEHNR; CDR2 reads FQNEAQ (reference sequence).

The V and J genes are TRBV9 and TRBJ1-1; D might be TRBD1 (6 bases). The germline gives CDR1 SGDLS, CDR2 YYNGEE. This CDR3 has 17 residues. V was cut by 0 bases and J by 0 bases, with 15 bases left in between. CDR3 sequence (DNA): TGTGCCAGCAGCGTAGGAATGGACAGACAAATGAACACTGAAGCTTTCTTT. Protein: CASSVGMDRQMNTEAFF.

The J gene is TRBJ2-7, the V gene TRBV4-3; 10 nucleotides line up with TRBD2. This CDR3 has 14 amino acids. Germline CDR1 LGHNA, CDR2 YSLEER. J gave up 6 bases and V 6 bases, and 8 bases lay outside the gene matches. The DNA for the CDR3 is TGCGCCAGCAGTTTGAGCGGGAGGGGTCTCGAGCAGTACTTC. This encodes CASSLSGRGLEQYF.

The chain uses TRBV4-1 and TRBJ2-7; TRBD2 agrees at 13 bases. Germline V gene sequence: CDR1 MGHRA, CDR2 YSYEKL. The V segment lost 0 bases and the J segment 2 bases; nucleotides outside the gene matches: 4. The CDR3 is made up of 17 amino acids. The DNA of the CDR3 is TGCGCCAGCAGCCAAGAAGGCGGGACTAGCGGGGCCTACGAGCAGTACTTC. This translates into CASSQEGGTSGAYEQYF.

CDR3 loop: CASDQGGDIQYF. The CDR3 DNA reads TGTGCCAGCGACCAAGGGGGAGACATTCAGTACTTC. The chain couples TRBV5-8 to TRBJ2-4; tentatively, D is TRBD1 (6 bases). The CDR3 is made up of 12 amino acids. V shed 7 bases and J shed 8 bases, with 13 bases lying between them. CDR1 is SGHTS, CDR2 YDEGEE, per germline.

This clone was seen a handful of times. CDR3 nucleotide sequence: TGCGCCAGCAGCCAGATTCCAGGGGTAGGATCCTACGAGCAGTACTTC. It encodes CASSQIPGVGSYEQYF. The V and J genes are TRBV4-1 and TRBJ2-7; D might be TRBD1 (6 bases). V was clipped by 3 bases and J by 1 base, with 16 bases between them. The CDR3 consists of 16 residues. The germline CDR1 and CDR2 sequences are MGHRA and YSYEKL.

This clone was detected a few times. V gene TRBV30 combines with J gene TRBJ1-5, with TRBD1 identical over 7 bases. V was pared by 1 base and J by 3 bases, with 3 bases of the junction left unmatched. Germline V gene lookup returns CDR1 GTSNPN and CDR2 SVGIG (reference sequence). This CDR3 is 14 amino acids long. CDR3 sequence: CAWSGDSPNQPQHF. The CDR3 nucleotides read TGTGCCTGGAGTGGGGACAGTCCCAATCAGCCCCAGCATTTT. The full variable domain, its missing parts supplied by reference TRBV30 and TRBJ1-5, is SQTIHQWPATLVQPVGSPLSLECTVEGTSNPNLYWYRQAAGRGLQLLFYSVGIGQISSEVPQNLSASRPQDRQFILSSKKLLLSDSGFYLCAWSGDSPNQPQHFGDGTRLSIL.

This clone was counted only a few times. This chain connects TRBV9 to TRBJ1-1; D call uncertain. The germline V and J ends were trimmed by 0 bases and 5 bases, with 11 bases remaining between them. Germline assignment: CDR1 SGDLS and CDR2 YYNGEE. The CDR3 has 14 residues. The CDR3 nucleotides are TGTGCCAGCAGCGTAGATTTCGGAGTGACTGAAGCTTTCTTT. Translating it yields CASSVDFGVTEAFF.

The DNA of the CDR3 is TGTGCCAGCAGTGCTTTGCGGGAGGTCTACGAGCAGTACTTC. It encodes CASSALREVYEQYF. The chain links TRBV2 to TRBJ2-7, with 8 positions matching TRBD2. The germline V gene has CDR1 SNHLY and CDR2 FYNNEI. The ends lost 4 bases at V and 3 bases at J; junction bases unmatched: 5. This CDR3 is 14 amino acids long. The full variable domain, in which reference TRBV2 and TRBJ2-7 provide the parts outside the CDR3, is EPEVTQTPSHQVTQMGQEVILRCVPISNHLYFYWYRQILGQKVEFLVSFYNNEISEKSEIFDDQFSVERPDGSNFTLKIRSTKLEDSAMYFCASSALREVYEQYFGPGTRLTVT.

This clone was seen a handful of times. This chain connects TRBV4-1 to TRBJ1-1; TRBD1 agrees at 7 bases. Per germline, CDR1 MGHRA and CDR2 YSYEKL. This CDR3 is 15 amino acids long. The V and J ends lost 3 bases and 2 bases, in that order; junction bases with no gene match: 6. CDR3 nucleotides: TGCGCCAGCAGCCAGCCCGACAGGGACAACACTGAAGCTTTCTTT. Protein: CASSQPDRDNTEAFF.

The sample holds a few counts of this clone. The chain has TRBV7-9 and TRBJ1-1, with no clear D. Germline lookup yields CDR1 SEHNR and CDR2 FQNEAQ (reference sequence). This CDR3 contains 12 residues. With 6 bases removed from V and 0 bases from J, the gap between germline ends came to 5 bases. Here the CDR3 reads CASSSMNTEAFF. In DNA, the CDR3 is TGTGCCAGCAGTAGTATGAACACTGAAGCTTTCTTT. The full variable domain, in which reference TRBV7-9 and TRBJ1-1 provide the parts outside the CDR3, is DTGVSQNPRHKITKRGQNVTFRCDPISEHNRLYWYRQTLGQGPEFLTYFQNEAQLEKSRLLSDRFSAERPKGSFSTLEIQRTEQGDSAMYLCASSSMNTEAFFGQGTRLTVV.